Sequencing of this TCR beta chain was carried out in a study of blood T cell repertoires in COVID-19. Study background: From the United States, Italy and Spain came samples of acute and convalescent COVID-19. PBMCs, B-cell-depleted T cells, or T cells were the source of the cDNA or gDNA that made up the material.

Trimming cost V 2 bases and J 7 bases; bases outside gene matches: 10. This CDR3 is built from 16 residues. Germline V gives CDR1 KGHDR, CDR2 SFDVKD. Categorization into cohorts depended on clinical history that participants reported. Study processing details: Counts of nucleated cells, estimated from reference gene primer amplification, were obtained. TCRdb's copy holds only in-frame clones and misses some; the assay was immunoSEQ multiplex PCR. From that table come the V and J calls and clone size; the DNA was used to work out D and trimming. Counted here are roughly 360,000 clones, around 87% occurring once; the ten biggest clones make up 0.97%.

The rearrangement joins TRBV24-1 to TRBJ2-1, with 7 bases aligning to TRBD1. The sequence derives from a young woman with acute COVID-19. Source material: PBMCs or T cells enriched from blood (not recorded which). The CDR3 reads CATSDSRAGGWNEQFF. The CDR3 region has the DNA TGTGCCACCAGTGATTCTCGGGCAGGGGGTTGGAATGAGCAGTTCTTC.